The rows below give T cell receptor beta chains drawn from one sample of a study of T-cell reconstitution after alpha-beta-depleted transplantation in children. TCRdb processed the PCR reads anew with MiXCR; each CDR3 protein has one entry. The sample has 600,000 to 800,000 distinct CDR3 sequences, 13% seen once. The sample was PBMCs, taken before TCRalphabeta/CD19-depleted stem cell transplant. The receptors shown here come from a girl aged 2-10 years with congenital amegakaryocytic thrombocytopenia, due to receive a stem cell transplant. CDR3s include the opening cysteine and the closing phenylalanine or tryptophan. The D gene is left open where the match is weak. Clone size is stated in some rows and not others, as once, few, many or a class when expanded.

j_call | v_call | clone_size | d_call | cdr3_nt | cdr3_aa
TRBJ2-1 | TRBV12-3/TRBV12-4 | many | - | TGTGCCAGCAGCCTCGGAGACCCTGATGAGCAGTTCTTC | CASSLGDPDEQFF
TRBJ2-7 | TRBV29-1 | few | - | TGCAGCGCCGGGAAGGATTACGAGCAGTACTTC | CSAGKDYEQYF
TRBJ2-7 | TRBV28 | many | - | TGTGCCAGCAGTTTTTCCCTAGGACAGCGGGAGCAGTACTTC | CASSFSLGQREQYF
TRBJ2-1 | TRBV7-2 | many | TRBD1 | TGTGCCAGCAGCTTTTACAGGGGGGTTTCGGCGAATGAGCAGTTCTTC | CASSFYRGVSANEQFF
TRBJ1-2 | TRBV12-3/TRBV12-4 | many | - | TGTGCCAGCAGACCCCCAGTAACTAATGGCTACACCTTC | CASRPPVTNGYTF
TRBJ2-7 | TRBV6-1 | few | - | TGTGCCAGCAGCCTTCCTCTAGCAAACGTTGTTTACGAGCAGTACTTC | CASSLPLANVVYEQYF
TRBJ2-2 | TRBV7-3 | - | TRBD2 | TGTGCCAGCAGCCACGAGGGACTAGCGGGAGTAAAGAGCGGGGAGCTGTTTTTT | CASSHEGLAGVKSGELFF
TRBJ1-1 | TRBV9 | - | TRBD1 | TGTGCCAGCAGCGTCCAGACAGGGGGGGAAGCTTTCTTT | CASSVQTGGEAFF
TRBJ2-1 | TRBV12-3/TRBV12-4 | - | TRBD2 | TGTGCCAGCAGTAAGCCGGGAGGGCTCTCCTACAATGAGCAGTTCTTC | CASSKPGGLSYNEQFF
TRBJ2-1 | TRBV7-2 | - | - | TGTGCCAGCAGCACTGCAGCAAACAATGAGCAGTTCTTC | CASSTAANNEQFF
TRBJ2-5 | TRBV5-8 | many | - | TGTGCCAGCAGCTTGGCCAGGGTCGAGACCCAGTACTTC | CASSLARVETQYF
TRBJ1-2 | TRBV20-1 | few | - | TGCAGTGCTAGAGATGAGGGGAGGGACGACTATGGCTACACCTTC | CSARDEGRDDYGYTF
TRBJ2-5 | TRBV5-1 | many | TRBD2 | TGCGCCAGCAGCGCCGGACTAGCGGGAGTTGAGACCCAGTACTTC | CASSAGLAGVETQYF
TRBJ2-7 | TRBV5-1 | many | TRBD2 | TGCGCCAGCAGCTCCACGTTGGCGGGAGGATCCCTCGAGCAGTACTTC | CASSSTLAGGSLEQYF
TRBJ1-6 | TRBV29-1 | many | - | TGCAGCGCGCGTATCGGGACGACTTCCAATTCACCCCTCCACTTT | CSARIGTTSNSPLHF
TRBJ2-2 | TRBV11-2 | once | - | TGTGCCAGCAGCTTAGGCGGGACAAGGACCGGGGAGCTGTTTTTT | CASSLGGTRTGELFF
TRBJ2-7 | TRBV28 | few | - | TGTGCCAGCAGACTAGTTGGGTGGGAATCCTACGAGCAGTACTTC | CASRLVGWESYEQYF
TRBJ2-7 | TRBV6-2/TRBV6-3 | many | - | TGTGCCAGCAGCCGCGCACGCTACGAGCAGTACTTC | CASSRARYEQYF
TRBJ2-1 | TRBV7-2 | - | - | TGTGCCAGCAGCTTAGGAAGTGTGGCATACTCCTACAATGAGCAGTTCTTC | CASSLGSVAYSYNEQFF
TRBJ1-1 | TRBV12-3/TRBV12-4 | many | TRBD1 | TGTGCCAGCGTATCAGGGGGCTCCACTGAAGCTTTCTTT | CASVSGGSTEAFF
TRBJ2-4 | TRBV7-2 | few | - | TGTGCCAGCAGCTCCGAGCGCCTTGCGAACATTCAGTACTTC | CASSSERLANIQYF
TRBJ2-1 | TRBV20-1 | - | TRBD2 | TGCAGTGCACCCAAAGGGGGACTAGTCTTCTACGATGAGCAGTTCTTC | CSAPKGGLVFYDEQFF